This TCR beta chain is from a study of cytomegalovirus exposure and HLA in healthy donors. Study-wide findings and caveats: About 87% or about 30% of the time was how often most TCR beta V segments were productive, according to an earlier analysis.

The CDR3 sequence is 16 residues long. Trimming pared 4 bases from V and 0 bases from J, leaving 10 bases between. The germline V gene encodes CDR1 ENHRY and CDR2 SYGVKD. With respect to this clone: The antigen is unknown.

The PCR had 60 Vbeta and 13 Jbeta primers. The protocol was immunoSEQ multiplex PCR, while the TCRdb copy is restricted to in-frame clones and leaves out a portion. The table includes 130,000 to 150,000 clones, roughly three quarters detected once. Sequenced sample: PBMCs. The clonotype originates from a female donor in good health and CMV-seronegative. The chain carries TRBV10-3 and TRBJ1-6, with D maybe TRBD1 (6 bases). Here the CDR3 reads CAISGTESSYNSPLHF. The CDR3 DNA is TGTGCCATCAGTGGGACAGAAAGCTCCTATAATTCACCCCTCCACTTT.